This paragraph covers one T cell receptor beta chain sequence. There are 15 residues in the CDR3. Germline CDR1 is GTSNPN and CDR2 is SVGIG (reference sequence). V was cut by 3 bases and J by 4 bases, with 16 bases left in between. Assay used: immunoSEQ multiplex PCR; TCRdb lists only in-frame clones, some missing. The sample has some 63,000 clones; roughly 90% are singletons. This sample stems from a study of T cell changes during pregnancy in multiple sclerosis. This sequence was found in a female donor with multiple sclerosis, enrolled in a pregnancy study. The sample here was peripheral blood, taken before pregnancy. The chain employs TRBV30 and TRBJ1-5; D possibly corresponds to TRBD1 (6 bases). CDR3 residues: CAWRHGTLDNQPQHF. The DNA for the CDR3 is TGTGCCTGGAGGCACGGGACACTAGATAATCAGCCCCAGCATTTT.